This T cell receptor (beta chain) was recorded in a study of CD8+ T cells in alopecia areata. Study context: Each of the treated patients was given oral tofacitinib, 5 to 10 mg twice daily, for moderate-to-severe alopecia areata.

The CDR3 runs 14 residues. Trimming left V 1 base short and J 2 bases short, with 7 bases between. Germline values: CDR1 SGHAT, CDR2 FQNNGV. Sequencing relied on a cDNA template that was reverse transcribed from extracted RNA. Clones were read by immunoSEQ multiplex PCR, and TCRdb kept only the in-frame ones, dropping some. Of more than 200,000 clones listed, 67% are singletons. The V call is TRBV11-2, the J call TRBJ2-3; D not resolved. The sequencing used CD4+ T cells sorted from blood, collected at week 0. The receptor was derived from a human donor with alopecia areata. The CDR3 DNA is TGTGCCAGCAGCTTAGGGGGTATCACAGATACGCAGTATTTT. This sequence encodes CASSLGGITDTQYF.